These 25 T cell receptor beta chains were sequenced from one sample in a study of cytotoxic CD8 clonotypes in ibrutinib-treated CLL. The data were produced by immunoSEQ multiplex PCR, yet TCRdb's version contains in-frame clones alone and is incomplete. There are approximately 140,000 clones in the sample; approximately 77% occur only once, and around a quarter lies in the top ten. Sequenced here: PBMCs, sampled after 12 months of ibrutinib treatment. The receptors stem from a human donor with chronic lymphocytic leukemia.

The chain carries TRBV6-5 and TRBJ2-7, with D tentatively TRBD1 (6 bases). CDR1 and CDR2 from the germline V gene are MNHEY and SVGAGI. The CDR3 totals 14 residues. V lost 6 bases and J lost 6, with 18 bases in between. The CDR3 loop is CASREGTSRPEQYF. CDR3 nucleotides: TGTGCCAGCAGGGAAGGGACAAGTAGGCCCGAGCAGTACTTC.

The CDR3 protein is CAWSVTSGTDTQYF. The CDR3 bases are TGTGCCTGGAGCGTGACTAGCGGAACAGATACGCAGTATTTT. The rearrangement joins TRBV30 to TRBJ2-3, with 9 bases that match TRBD2. V trimming: 3 bases; J trimming: 3 bases; junction bases outside the gene matches: 4. Germline V gives CDR1 GTSNPN, CDR2 SVGIG (reference sequence). This CDR3 region has 14 residues.

This sequence joins TRBV28 and TRBJ1-1; no firm D call. V was shortened by 5 bases and J by 0 bases, with 13 bases between the two germline ends. The CDR3 has 15 amino acids. Germline CDR1 is MDHEN and CDR2 is SYDVKM. In DNA form, the CDR3 reads TGTGCCAGCAGTCCATGGCGAGGAGTGAACACTGAAGCTTTCTTT. This sequence encodes CASSPWRGVNTEAFF.

The gene calls are TRBV28 and TRBJ1-5; D gene uncertain. V was shortened by 2 bases and J by 5 bases, with 4 bases between the two germline ends. The CDR3 totals 12 residues. The germline CDR1 and CDR2 sequences are MDHEN and SYDVKM. The CDR3 coding sequence is TGTGCCAGCAGTTTAGAGGATCAGCCCCAGCATTTT. Translated, it gives CASSLEDQPQHF.

The chain has TRBV27 and TRBJ1-2; no clear D. This CDR3 has 15 residues. Germline V lookup: CDR1 MNHEY, CDR2 SMNVEV (reference sequence). Trimming removed 2 bases at V and 4 bases at J, with 14 bases between. The CDR3 spells CASSLRVSSAYGYTF. CDR3 DNA: TGTGCCAGCAGTTTACGGGTATCATCTGCCTATGGCTACACCTTC.

This clone was detected only once. This rearrangement joins TRBV10-3 to TRBJ2-5; perhaps TRBD1 as D (6 bases). CDR1 is ENHRY and CDR2 is SYGVKD in the germline V gene. The V and J ends lost 4 bases and 4 bases respectively, with 13 bases between them. The CDR3 has 14 amino acids. The CDR3 protein is CAISGPGARETQYF. The CDR3 DNA is TGTGCCATCAGTGGCCCAGGGGCTCGAGAGACCCAGTACTTC.

The chain joins TRBV5-1 to TRBJ2-1; D might be TRBD2 (6 bases). V was shortened by 0 bases and J by 4 bases, with 14 bases between the two germline ends. Germline V gives CDR1 SGHRS, CDR2 YFSETQ. This CDR3 comprises 16 residues. DNA for the CDR3: TGCGCCAGCAGCTTGGACCCATGGGCGGGGTACAATGAGCAGTTCTTC. Amino acids: CASSLDPWAGYNEQFF.

CDR3: CASSLSGLMDTQYF. The CDR3 DNA is TGTGCCAGCAGTTTATCGGGGCTTATGGATACGCAGTATTTT. The rearrangement uses TRBV28 and TRBJ2-3; D tentatively fits TRBD1 or TRBD2 (5 bases each). Germline lookup yields CDR1 MDHEN and CDR2 SYDVKM. The CDR3 loop spans 14 amino acids. Trimming stripped 1 base from V and 6 bases from J, with 11 bases between.

J is TRBJ1-2 and V is TRBV7-9, with D uncertain. V gave up 7 bases and J gave up 4 bases, with 10 bases separating them. Germline V CDR1 and CDR2: SEHNR, FQNEAQ (reference sequence). The CDR3 totals 12 residues. The CDR3 here is CASTPGFYGYTF. CDR3 sequence (DNA): TGTGCCAGCACCCCGGGGTTCTATGGCTACACCTTC.

As DNA, the CDR3 is TGTGCCAGTAGCGCAGGGGATTTCTCCTACAATGAGCAGTTCTTC. Its translation: CASSAGDFSYNEQFF. The gene calls are TRBV19 and TRBJ2-1; weak D call: TRBD1 (6 bases). V lost 6 bases and J 0 bases, leaving 12 bases between the germline ends. This CDR3 is 15 amino acids long. Germline loops: CDR1 LNHDA, CDR2 SQIVND (reference sequence).

This clone has only a few counts. The J gene is TRBJ2-1, the V gene TRBV11-1; D is unresolved. V was trimmed by 0 bases and J by 8 bases, leaving 8 bases between them. In germline, CDR1 is SGHAT, CDR2 FQDESV (reference sequence). The CDR3 runs to 13 residues. The CDR3 here is CASSLASRHEQFF. The CDR3 DNA sequence: TGTGCCAGCAGCTTAGCGAGCAGGCATGAGCAGTTCTTC.

CDR3 sequence: CASSLLNNQPQHF. The CDR3 DNA reads as TGTGCCAGCAGCTTGCTTAACAATCAGCCCCAGCATTTT. This chain connects TRBV5-6 to TRBJ1-5; D unresolved. CDR3 length equals 13 residues. With 1 base removed from V and 3 bases from J, the gap between germline ends came to 5 bases. Germline V gene sequence: CDR1 SGHDT, CDR2 YYEEEE.

The rearrangement uses TRBV19 and TRBJ2-1, with D tentatively TRBD2 (5 bases). The CDR3 covers 16 residues. Germline values: CDR1 LNHDA, CDR2 SQIVND (reference sequence). V lost 4 bases to trimming and J lost 7 bases, with 20 bases between them. The CDR3 loop reads CASSKDGSRGWNEQFF. DNA for the CDR3: TGTGCCAGTAGTAAGGATGGGAGCCGGGGTTGGAATGAGCAGTTCTTC.

The chain links TRBV14 to TRBJ1-2; the D gene is possibly TRBD1 (6 bases). There are 14 residues in the CDR3. Germline V gives CDR1 SGHDN, CDR2 FVKESK. The V gene lost 6 bases and the J gene lost 4 bases, with 15 bases spanning the gap. The CDR3 loop reads CASSHIRGGYGYTF. Written as DNA, the CDR3 is TGTGCCAGCAGTCATATAAGGGGGGGCTATGGCTACACCTTC.

CDR3 coding DNA: TGTGCCAGCAGCCAGGCAAGGAACACCGGGGAGCTGTTTTTT. Its protein is CASSQARNTGELFF. The chain links TRBV16 to TRBJ2-2, with D uncertain. The CDR3 length is 14 residues. Trimming removed 3 bases from V and 1 base from J, with 6 bases in between. Germline CDR1 reads KGHSY; CDR2 reads FQNENV. The variable domain in full, with the rest retrieved from reference TRBV16 and TRBJ2-2, is GEEVAQTPKHLVRGEGQKAKLYCAPIKGHSYVFWYQQVLKNEFKFLISFQNENVFDETGMPKERFSAKCLPNSPCSLEIQATKLEDSAVYFCASSQARNTGELFFGEGSRLTVL.

CDR3 bases: TGTGCCAGCAGCCGCAGAGGACTAGCGGGGTACCTTGGGGAGCTGTTTTTT. Translation: CASSRRGLAGYLGELFF. The chain combines TRBV11-2 with TRBJ2-2; 12 bases are a match to TRBD2. After removal of 5 bases from V and 8 bases from J, the junction contained 12 bases not matched to a gene. Germline V gene sequence: CDR1 SGHAT, CDR2 FQNNGV. The CDR3 has 17 amino acids.

This clone was observed a single time. The V call is TRBV13, the J call TRBJ2-7; 8 bases are shared with TRBD1. J gave up 3 bases and V 0 bases, and 1 base lay outside the gene matches. The CDR3 is 14 amino acids. In germline, CDR1 is PRHDT, CDR2 FYEKMQ (reference sequence). The CDR3 loop is CASSLGRGLYEQYF. CDR3 bases: TGTGCCAGCAGCTTAGGCAGGGGGCTCTACGAGCAGTACTTC. Full variable domain (outside the CDR3, taken from reference TRBV13 and TRBJ2-7): AAGVIQSPRHLIKEKRETATLKCYPIPRHDTVYWYQQGPGQDPQFLISFYEKMQSDKGSIPDRFSAQQFSDYHSELNMSSLELGDSALYFCASSLGRGLYEQYFGPGTRLTVT.

The chain couples TRBV4-2 to TRBJ1-2; 8 positions agree with TRBD1. The ends lost 1 base at V and 3 bases at J; junction bases unmatched: 1. Germline assignment: CDR1 LGHNA and CDR2 YNFKEQ. The CDR3 runs to 14 residues. In DNA form, the CDR3 reads TGTGCCAGCAGCCAAGCACAGGGGGACTATGGCTACACCTTC. It yields the protein CASSQAQGDYGYTF.

J is TRBJ2-1 and V is TRBV2; D unresolved. Germline-derived CDR1 and CDR2 are SNHLY and FYNNEI. The CDR3 length is 11 residues. Between the trimmed V and J ends, which lost 4 bases and 7 bases, there was a span of 5 bases. CDR3 protein: CASSGNNEQFF. The CDR3 DNA reads TGTGCCAGCAGTGGTAATAATGAGCAGTTCTTC.

The chain has TRBV10-3 and TRBJ2-3; D is uncertain. CDR1 is ENHRY and CDR2 is SYGVKD in the germline V gene. This CDR3 is built from 15 residues. Trimming pared 2 bases from V and 4 bases from J, leaving 13 bases between. The CDR3 DNA sequence: TGTGCCATCAGTGAGACGGGTAGCTTCCCAGATACGCAGTATTTT. It translates to CAISETGSFPDTQYF.

CDR3 protein: CASSGQGANQETQYF. CDR3 nucleotides: TGTGCCAGCAGTGGACAGGGGGCTAACCAAGAGACCCAGTACTTC. J is TRBJ2-5 and V is TRBV27, with 11 nucleotides matching TRBD1. The germline CDR1 and CDR2 sequences are MNHEY and SMNVEV (reference sequence). The CDR3 has 15 residues. The V segment lost 5 bases and the J segment 0 bases; nucleotides outside the gene matches: 2.

The chain combines TRBV28 with TRBJ2-2, with 12 positions matching TRBD2. Germline loops: CDR1 MDHEN, CDR2 SYDVKM. The junction had 2 bases not matched to a gene; V was cut back by 3 bases and J by 6 bases. The CDR3 loop spans 15 amino acids. The CDR3 sequence: CASSLGTSGSGELFF. The CDR3 DNA follows: TGTGCCAGCAGTTTGGGGACTAGCGGGTCCGGGGAGCTGTTTTTT. Together with reference TRBV28 and TRBJ2-2, the CDR3 gives the full variable domain: DVKVTQSSRYLVKRTGEKVFLECVQDMDHENMFWYRQDPGLGLRLIYFSYDVKMKEKGDIPEGYSVSREKKERFSLILESASTNQTSMYLCASSLGTSGSGELFFGEGSRLTVL.

The chain carries TRBV19 and TRBJ1-5; the match to TRBD1 covers 8 bases. The CDR3 totals 16 residues. Trimming removed 5 bases from V and 2 bases from J; junction bases left unmatched: 8. Germline V CDR1 and CDR2: LNHDA, SQIVND (reference sequence). CDR3 in amino acids: CASSPTGTGGNQPQHF. The CDR3 DNA is TGTGCCAGTAGTCCTACCGGGACAGGTGGCAATCAGCCCCAGCATTTT.

This chain connects TRBV5-4 to TRBJ1-1, with 7 bases that match TRBD1. The CDR3 has 16 residues. The V gene's germline CDR1 is SGHNT and CDR2 YYREEE (reference sequence). Trimming took 0 bases from V and 6 from J; bases not matched to a gene: 11. This chain's CDR3 is CASSLEGGQWGSEAFF. For the CDR3, the DNA is TGTGCCAGCAGCTTGGAAGGGGGACAGTGGGGCTCTGAAGCTTTCTTT.

The genes are TRBV6-5 and TRBJ1-5; TRBD1 matches 7 bases. This CDR3 is 15 amino acids long. J lost 0 bases, V lost 6 bases, and 5 bases had no gene match. Per germline, CDR1 MNHEY and CDR2 SVGAGI. CDR3 in DNA: TGTGCCAGCAGCCGGGACAGCTTTAGCAATCAGCCCCAGCATTTT. This sequence encodes CASSRDSFSNQPQHF.